What follows describes a single TCR beta chain. Its antigen is not known. This record comes from a study of CD8 T cells in ankylosing spondylitis. The CDR3 extends over 16 amino acids. Germline loops: CDR1 MGHRA, CDR2 YSYEKL. V gave up 4 bases and J gave up 7 bases; unmatched junction bases: 15. Broader study findings: A number of the motif variants had already been described in reactive arthritis synovial fluid and blood. Several highly homologous variants made up a TCR beta motif, and this motif appeared characteristic of ankylosing spondylitis blood. Matched ankylosing spondylitis synovial fluid reportedly showed significant enrichment of disease-linked clones. Disease-linked clones proved CD8+ and comparatively uncommon in peripheral blood.

As the method for making TCR beta libraries, quantitative 5'-RACE with molecular barcodes was used. Each CDR3 protein gets one entry after TCRdb re-called the 5' RACE reads with MiXCR. The data show about 420,000 distinct CDR3 sequences, about a fifth seen once. The source is a male donor with ankylosing spondylitis. The specimen sequenced was blood, either unsorted or a sorted T cell fraction (not recorded which). V is TRBV4-1 and J is TRBJ2-7; 8 bases map to TRBD1. The CDR3 coding sequence is TGCGCCAGCAGCCGAACCTTGACAGGGGCGTTTCGGGAGCAGTACTTC. Translated, it gives CASSRTLTGAFREQYF.